Sequencing of this T cell receptor beta chain was carried out in a study of T cells after yellow fever vaccination. Findings and limits, study-wide: Reappearance after the booster was seen for most primary-vaccination clones, at about 95% CD4 and 80% to 90% CD8.

TCRdb recomputed calls from the 5' RACE reads with MiXCR, one row per CDR3 protein. The sample has fewer than 650,000 distinct CDR3 sequences, less than 25% seen once. This clonotype has more than one count but fewer than ten. Its antigen is unknown. CDR3 size: 14 residues. Trimming took 2 bases from V and 7 from J, leaving 14 bases between them. Per germline, CDR1 MNHEY and CDR2 SVGAGI. This clonotype was obtained from a man aged 18 to 29 who received the YFV17D yellow fever vaccine. The specimen was PBMCs, collected roughly 20 days after the first yellow fever vaccination. V and J are TRBV6-5 and TRBJ1-2; no firm D call. CDR3: CASSYSPDLRGYTF. In DNA form, the CDR3 reads TGTGCCAGCAGTTACAGTCCTGACTTGCGTGGCTACACCTTC.